Below are 14 T cell receptor beta chains sequenced from a single sample in a study of ipilimumab plus nivolumab after autologous stem cell transplantation. Data came from immunoSEQ multiplex PCR; TCRdb stores just in-frame clones and leaves some out. The table lists 20,000 to 30,000 clones, approximately 86% of them singletons. The specimen comprised PBMCs, sampled in a trial of ipilimumab plus nivolumab as post-transplant consolidation. The receptors shown here come from a male donor with diffuse large B-cell lymphoma.

The rearrangement links TRBV30 to TRBJ2-7, with TRBD1 matching 9 bases. CDR3 length: 12 amino acids. Germline lookup yields CDR1 GTSNPN and CDR2 SVGIG (reference sequence). J lost 4 bases, V lost 5 bases, and 3 bases had no gene match. The CDR3 region has the DNA TGTGCCTGGGGGGGACAGGGTTACGAGCAGTACTTC. Translating gives CAWGGQGYEQYF.

The gene calls are TRBV6-1 and TRBJ2-7; 7 positions match TRBD2. This CDR3 spans 12 amino acids. CDR1 is MNHNS, CDR2 SASEGT, per germline. The ends lost 8 bases at V and 3 bases at J; junction bases unmatched: 4. The CDR3 here is CASAWEGYEQYF. The DNA for the CDR3 is TGTGCCAGCGCGTGGGAGGGCTACGAGCAGTACTTC.

The rearrangement links TRBV19 to TRBJ2-2, with D possibly being TRBD1 or TRBD2 (5 bases each). The V end was cut by 5 bases, the J end by 4 bases, with 14 bases between. The CDR3 totals 15 residues. CDR1 is LNHDA, CDR2 SQIVND, per germline (reference sequence). CDR3 in DNA: TGTGCCAGTAGTGCCCGGGGCACCTTCACCGGGGAGCTGTTTTTT. As protein: CASSARGTFTGELFF.

This chain connects TRBV6-5 to TRBJ1-1; possibly TRBD1 for D (6 bases). Germline V lookup: CDR1 MNHEY, CDR2 SVGAGI. The CDR3 covers 14 residues. Trimming removed 6 bases from V and 2 bases from J, with 13 bases in between. CDR3: CASRIRTDNTEAFF. The CDR3 DNA sequence: TGTGCCAGCAGGATAAGGACAGATAACACTGAAGCTTTCTTT.

The chain is built from TRBV21-1 and TRBJ2-5; the table calls TRBD1, which could not be checked here. TRBV21-1 is flagged as a pseudogene. The CDR3 has 16 residues. This CDR3 is CASSPRTGGGQETQYF. For the CDR3, the DNA is TGTGCCAGCAGCCCCCGGACAGGGGGCGGGCAAGAGACCCAGTACTTC.

The table lists this clone with a count of one. This chain joins TRBV29-1 and TRBJ1-2; D perhaps matches TRBD1 (5 bases). This CDR3 is built from 12 residues. In germline, CDR1 is SQVTM, CDR2 ANQGSEA. The V and J ends lost 5 bases and 6 bases respectively, with 13 bases between them. CDR3 DNA sequence: TGCAGCGTTTTGGCAGGGATGAATGGCTACACCTTC. Encoded protein: CSVLAGMNGYTF.

The rearrangement joins TRBV11-2 to TRBJ2-3; D is undetermined. The CDR3 extends over 14 amino acids. The V end was cut by 2 bases, the J end by 1 base, with 7 bases between. Looked up from germline, CDR1 is SGHAT and CDR2 is FQNNGV. The CDR3 DNA sequence: TGTGCCAGCAGCTTAACGGGCGGCACAGATACGCAGTATTTT. Translated, it gives CASSLTGGTDTQYF.

This rearrangement joins TRBV29-1 to TRBJ2-7; a weak D match, TRBD1 (7 bases). The germline V gene encodes CDR1 SQVTM and CDR2 ANQGSEA. Trimming removed 7 bases at V and 5 bases at J, with 21 bases between. This CDR3 contains 14 residues. The CDR3 is CSARGGTATDEQYF. The CDR3, as DNA: TGCAGCGCCCGAGGGGGGACAGCGACCGACGAGCAGTACTTC.

This clone was found a few times. The chain combines TRBV18 with TRBJ1-4; D is uncertain. Germline-derived CDR1 and CDR2 are KGHSH and LQKENI. V was clipped by 4 bases and J by 8 bases, with 11 bases between them. CDR3 length equals 13 residues. Written as DNA, the CDR3 is TGTGCCAGCTCACTCCGGGAAACCGAAAAACTGTTTTTT. Protein sequence: CASSLRETEKLFF.

The chain couples TRBV18 to TRBJ1-2; the D is unclear. The CDR3 has 14 residues. Trimming left V 2 bases short and J 2 bases short, with 9 bases between. Germline assignment: CDR1 KGHSH and CDR2 LQKENI. The CDR3 loop is CASSPSADNYGYTF. The CDR3, as DNA: TGTGCCAGCTCACCAAGCGCGGACAACTATGGCTACACCTTC.

This chain connects TRBV7-2 to TRBJ1-4; D may be TRBD1 (6 bases). Germline CDR1 is SGHTA and CDR2 is FQGNSA. The length of the CDR3 is 15 residues. Trimming pared 6 bases from V and 4 bases from J, leaving 15 bases between. CDR3 residues: CASSNQGHGNEKLFF. The CDR3 nucleotides read TGTGCCAGCAGTAACCAGGGACACGGTAATGAAAAACTGTTTTTT.

V gene TRBV19 combines with J gene TRBJ1-4, with D uncertain. Germline values: CDR1 LNHDA, CDR2 SQIVND (reference sequence). V dropped 5 bases and J dropped 3 bases, with 13 bases sitting between them. The CDR3 is made up of 15 amino acids. The CDR3 DNA reads TGTGCCAGTAGTCCGGACTTATCCCCTAATGAAAAACTGTTTTTT. Amino acids: CASSPDLSPNEKLFF.

This clone has only a few counts. This sequence joins TRBV30 and TRBJ2-5; D is perhaps TRBD1 or TRBD2 (5 bases each). Germline CDR1 GTSNPN, CDR2 SVGIG (reference sequence). The CDR3 extends over 15 amino acids. Between the trimmed V and J ends, which lost 2 bases and 7 bases, there was a span of 20 bases. The CDR3 reads CAWSPRAAGGGTQYF. The CDR3 region has the DNA TGTGCCTGGAGTCCCAGGGCGGCGGGTGGAGGGACCCAGTACTTC.

This chain uses TRBV15 with TRBJ2-7; tentatively, D is TRBD1 or TRBD2 (5 bases each). The CDR3 runs to 15 residues. With 0 bases removed from V and 2 bases from J, the gap between germline ends came to 11 bases. CDR1 is LNHNV, CDR2 YYDKDF, per germline (reference sequence). The CDR3 here is CATSRDSQGAYEQYF. The CDR3 DNA follows: TGTGCCACCAGCAGAGATAGCCAGGGAGCCTACGAGCAGTACTTC.